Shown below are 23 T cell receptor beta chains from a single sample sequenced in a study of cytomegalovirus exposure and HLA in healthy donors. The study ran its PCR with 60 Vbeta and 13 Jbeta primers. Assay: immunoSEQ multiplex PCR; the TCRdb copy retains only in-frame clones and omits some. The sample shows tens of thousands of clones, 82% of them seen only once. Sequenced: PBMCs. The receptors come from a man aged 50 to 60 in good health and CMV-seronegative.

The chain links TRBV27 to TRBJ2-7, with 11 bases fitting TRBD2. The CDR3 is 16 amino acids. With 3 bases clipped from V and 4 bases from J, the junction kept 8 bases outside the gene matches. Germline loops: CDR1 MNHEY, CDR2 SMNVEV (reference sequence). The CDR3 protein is CASSFGPGTSGYEQYF. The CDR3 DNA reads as TGTGCCAGCAGTTTTGGTCCCGGGACTAGCGGTTACGAGCAGTACTTC.

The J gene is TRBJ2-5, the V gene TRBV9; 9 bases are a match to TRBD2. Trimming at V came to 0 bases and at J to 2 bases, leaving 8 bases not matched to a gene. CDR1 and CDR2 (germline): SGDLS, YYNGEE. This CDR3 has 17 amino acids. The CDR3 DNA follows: TGTGCCAGCAGCGTAGGCGGGGGGGCTAGCCTACAAGAGACCCAGTACTTC. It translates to CASSVGGGASLQETQYF.

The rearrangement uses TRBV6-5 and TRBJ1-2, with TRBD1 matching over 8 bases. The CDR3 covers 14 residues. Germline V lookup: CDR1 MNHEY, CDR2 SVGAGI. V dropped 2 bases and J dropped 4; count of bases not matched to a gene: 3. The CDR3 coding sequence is TGTGCCAGCAGTTACGCCGGACAGGGCTATGGCTACACCTTC. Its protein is CASSYAGQGYGYTF.

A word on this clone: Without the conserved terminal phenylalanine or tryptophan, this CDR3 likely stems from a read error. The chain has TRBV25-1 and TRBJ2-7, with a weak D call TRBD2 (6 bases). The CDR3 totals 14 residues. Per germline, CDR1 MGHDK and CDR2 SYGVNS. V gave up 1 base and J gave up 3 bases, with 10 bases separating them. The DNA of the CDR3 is TGTGCCAGCAGTGAATCCGGGGGTTACTACGAGCAGTACCTC. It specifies CASSESGGYYEQYL.

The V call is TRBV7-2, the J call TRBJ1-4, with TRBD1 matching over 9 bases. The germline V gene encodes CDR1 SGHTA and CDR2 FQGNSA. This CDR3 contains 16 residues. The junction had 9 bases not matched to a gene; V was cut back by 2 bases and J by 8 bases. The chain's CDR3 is CASSLNFGTGSEKLFF. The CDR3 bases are TGTGCCAGCAGCTTAAACTTTGGGACAGGGTCGGAAAAACTGTTTTTT. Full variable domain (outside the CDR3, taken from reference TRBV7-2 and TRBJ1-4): GAGVSQSPSNKVTEKGKDVELRCDPISGHTALYWYRQSLGQGLEFLIYFQGNSAPDKSGLPSDRFSAERTGGSVSTLTIQRTQQEDSAVYLCASSLNFGTGSEKLFFGSGTQLSVL.

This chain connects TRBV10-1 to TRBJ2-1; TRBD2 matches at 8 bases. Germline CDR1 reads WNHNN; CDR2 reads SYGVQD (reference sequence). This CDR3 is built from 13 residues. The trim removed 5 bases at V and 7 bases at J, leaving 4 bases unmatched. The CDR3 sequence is CASSYSGSNEQFF. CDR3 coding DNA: TGCGCCAGCAGTTACAGCGGGAGTAATGAGCAGTTCTTC.

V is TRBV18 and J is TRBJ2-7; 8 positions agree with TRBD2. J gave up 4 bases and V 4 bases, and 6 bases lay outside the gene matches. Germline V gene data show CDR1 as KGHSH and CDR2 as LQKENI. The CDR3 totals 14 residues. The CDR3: CASSLSGSTYEQYF. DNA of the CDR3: TGTGCCAGCTCACTCAGCGGGAGTACTTACGAGCAGTACTTC.

The CDR3 sequence is CASHRGRANTEAFF. The CDR3 coding sequence is TGCGCCAGCCACAGGGGGCGGGCGAACACTGAAGCTTTCTTT. This chain connects TRBV5-1 to TRBJ1-1, with 9 nucleotides matching TRBD1. Germline V lookup: CDR1 SGHRS, CDR2 YFSETQ. Losses at the gene ends were 7 bases for V and 1 base for J; bases not matched to a gene: 5. CDR3 length equals 14 residues.

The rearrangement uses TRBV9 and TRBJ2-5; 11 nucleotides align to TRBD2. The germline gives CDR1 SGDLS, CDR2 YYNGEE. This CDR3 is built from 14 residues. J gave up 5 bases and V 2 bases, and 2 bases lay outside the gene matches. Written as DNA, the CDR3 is TGTGCCAGCAGCGTTAGCGGGGGGGGTGAGACCCAGTACTTC. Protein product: CASSVSGGGETQYF. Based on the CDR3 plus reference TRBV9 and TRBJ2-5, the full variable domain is DSGVTQTPKHLITATGQRVTLRCSPRSGDLSVYWYQQSLDQGLQFLIQYYNGEERAKGNILERFSAQQFPDLHSELNLSSLELGDSALYFCASSVSGGGETQYFGPGTRLLVL.

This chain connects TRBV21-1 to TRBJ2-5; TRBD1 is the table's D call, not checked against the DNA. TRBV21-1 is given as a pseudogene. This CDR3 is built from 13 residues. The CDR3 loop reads CASSTTGIETQYF. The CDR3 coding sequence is TGTGCCAGCAGCACAACAGGAATAGAGACCCAGTACTTC.

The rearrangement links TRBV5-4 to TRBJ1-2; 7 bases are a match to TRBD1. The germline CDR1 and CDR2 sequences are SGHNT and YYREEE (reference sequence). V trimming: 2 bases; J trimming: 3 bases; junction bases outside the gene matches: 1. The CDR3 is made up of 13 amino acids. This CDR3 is CASSFDRDYGYTF. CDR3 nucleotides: TGTGCCAGCAGCTTTGACAGGGACTATGGCTACACCTTC.

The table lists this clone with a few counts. The CDR3 bases are TGTGCCAGCGGCCGAGGGGACAGGTTCACCGGGGAGCTGTTTTTT. As protein: CASGRGDRFTGELFF. The chain employs TRBV7-6 and TRBJ2-2, with TRBD1 identical over 8 bases. Per germline, CDR1 SGHVS and CDR2 FNYEAQ. The CDR3 is 15 residues long. With V trimmed by 8 bases and J by 4 bases, 9 bases remained unmatched.

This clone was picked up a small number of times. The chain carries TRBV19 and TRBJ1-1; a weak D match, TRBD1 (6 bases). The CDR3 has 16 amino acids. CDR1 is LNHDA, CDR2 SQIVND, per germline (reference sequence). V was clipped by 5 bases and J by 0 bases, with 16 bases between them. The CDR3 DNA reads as TGTGCCAGTAGTCGGCAGGGGCGTATGTTGAACACTGAAGCTTTCTTT. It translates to CASSRQGRMLNTEAFF.

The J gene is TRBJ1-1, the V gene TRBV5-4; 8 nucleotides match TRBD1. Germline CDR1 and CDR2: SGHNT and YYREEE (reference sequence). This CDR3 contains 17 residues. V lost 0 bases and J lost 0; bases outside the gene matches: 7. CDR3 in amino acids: CASSLGVDRAMNTEAFF. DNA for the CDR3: TGTGCCAGCAGCTTGGGGGTGGACAGGGCTATGAACACTGAAGCTTTCTTT.

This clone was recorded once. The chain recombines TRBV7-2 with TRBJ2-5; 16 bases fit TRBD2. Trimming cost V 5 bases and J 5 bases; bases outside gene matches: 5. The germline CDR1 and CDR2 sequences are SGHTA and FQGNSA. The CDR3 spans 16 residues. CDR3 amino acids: CASSTGLAGGAETQYF. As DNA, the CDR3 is TGTGCCAGCAGCACGGGACTAGCGGGAGGGGCGGAGACCCAGTACTTC.

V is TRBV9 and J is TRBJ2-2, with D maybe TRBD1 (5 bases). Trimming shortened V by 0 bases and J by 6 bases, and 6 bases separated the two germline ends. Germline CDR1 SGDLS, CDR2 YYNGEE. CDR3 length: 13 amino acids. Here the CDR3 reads CASSVAGSGELFF. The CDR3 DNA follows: TGTGCCAGCAGCGTAGCAGGGTCCGGGGAGCTGTTTTTT.

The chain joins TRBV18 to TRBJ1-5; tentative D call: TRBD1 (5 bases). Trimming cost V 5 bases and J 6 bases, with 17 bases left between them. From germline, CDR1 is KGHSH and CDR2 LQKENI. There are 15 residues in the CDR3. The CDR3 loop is CASSINTGTGQPQHF. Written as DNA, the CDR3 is TGTGCCAGCTCAATTAATACAGGTACGGGTCAGCCCCAGCATTTT.

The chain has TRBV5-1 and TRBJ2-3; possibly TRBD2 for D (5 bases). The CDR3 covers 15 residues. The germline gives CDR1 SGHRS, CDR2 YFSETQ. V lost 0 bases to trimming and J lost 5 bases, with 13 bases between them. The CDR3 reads CASSLGRTLGDTQYF. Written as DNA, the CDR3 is TGCGCCAGCAGCTTGGGACGGACTCTCGGAGATACGCAGTATTTT.

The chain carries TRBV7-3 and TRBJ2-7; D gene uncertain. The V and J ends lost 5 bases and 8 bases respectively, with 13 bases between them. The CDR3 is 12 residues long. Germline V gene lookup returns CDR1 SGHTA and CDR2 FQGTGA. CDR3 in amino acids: CASSLELGKQYF. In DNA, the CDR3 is TGTGCCAGCAGCCTCGAGCTAGGCAAGCAGTACTTC.

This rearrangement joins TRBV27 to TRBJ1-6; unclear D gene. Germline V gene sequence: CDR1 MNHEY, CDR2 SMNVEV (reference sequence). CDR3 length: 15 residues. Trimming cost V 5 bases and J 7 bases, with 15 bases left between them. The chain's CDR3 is CASSEEAWSNSPLHF. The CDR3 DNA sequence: TGTGCCAGCAGTGAGGAGGCGTGGTCCAATTCACCCCTCCACTTT.

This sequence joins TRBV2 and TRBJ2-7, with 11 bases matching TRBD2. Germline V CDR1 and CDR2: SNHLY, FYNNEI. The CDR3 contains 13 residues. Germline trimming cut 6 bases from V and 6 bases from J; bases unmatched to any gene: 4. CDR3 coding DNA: TGTGCCAGCAGGGCTAGCGGGAGGACCGAGCAGTACTTC. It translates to CASRASGRTEQYF.

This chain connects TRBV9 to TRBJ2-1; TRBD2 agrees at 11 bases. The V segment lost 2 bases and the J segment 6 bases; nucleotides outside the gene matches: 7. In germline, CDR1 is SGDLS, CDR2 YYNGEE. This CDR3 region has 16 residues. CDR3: CASSVGSGTSGNEQFF. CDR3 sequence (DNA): TGTGCCAGCAGCGTTGGTTCCGGGACTAGCGGCAATGAGCAGTTCTTC.

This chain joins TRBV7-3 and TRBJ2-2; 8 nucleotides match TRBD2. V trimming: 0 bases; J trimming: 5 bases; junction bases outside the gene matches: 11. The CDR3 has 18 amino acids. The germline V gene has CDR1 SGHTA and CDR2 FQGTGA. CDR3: CASSLTSLSGRGTGELFF. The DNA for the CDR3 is TGTGCCAGCAGCTTAACCTCCTTGAGCGGGAGAGGTACCGGGGAGCTGTTTTTT.